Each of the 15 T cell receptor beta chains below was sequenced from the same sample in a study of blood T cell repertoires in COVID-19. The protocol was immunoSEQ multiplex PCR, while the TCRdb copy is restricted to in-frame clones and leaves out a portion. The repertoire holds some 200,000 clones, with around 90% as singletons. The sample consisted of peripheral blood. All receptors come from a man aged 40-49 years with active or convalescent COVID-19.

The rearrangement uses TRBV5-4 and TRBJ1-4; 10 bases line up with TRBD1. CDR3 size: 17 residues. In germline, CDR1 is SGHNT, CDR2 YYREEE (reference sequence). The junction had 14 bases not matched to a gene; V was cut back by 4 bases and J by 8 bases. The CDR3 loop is CASSRRYDGTGDEKLFF. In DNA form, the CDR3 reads TGTGCCAGCAGCAGGAGATATGACGGGACAGGGGACGAAAAACTGTTTTTT.

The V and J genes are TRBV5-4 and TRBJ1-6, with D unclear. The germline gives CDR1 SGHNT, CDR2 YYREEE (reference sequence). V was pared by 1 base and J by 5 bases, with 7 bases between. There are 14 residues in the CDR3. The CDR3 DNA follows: TGTGCCAGCAGCTTGCACACCAATAATTCACCCCTCCACTTT. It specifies CASSLHTNNSPLHF.

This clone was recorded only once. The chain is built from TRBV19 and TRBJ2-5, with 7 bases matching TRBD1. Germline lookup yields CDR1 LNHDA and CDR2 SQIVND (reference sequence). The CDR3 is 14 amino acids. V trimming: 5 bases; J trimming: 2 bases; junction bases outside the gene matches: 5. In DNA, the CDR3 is TGTGCCAGTAGTGGGACAGACCTACAAGAGACCCAGTACTTC. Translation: CASSGTDLQETQYF. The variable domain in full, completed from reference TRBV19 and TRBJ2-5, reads DGGITQSPKYLFRKEGQNVTLSCEQNLNHDAMYWYRQDPGQGLRLIYYSQIVNDFQKGDIAEGYSVSREKKESFPLTVTSAQKNPTAFYLCASSGTDLQETQYFGPGTRLLVL.

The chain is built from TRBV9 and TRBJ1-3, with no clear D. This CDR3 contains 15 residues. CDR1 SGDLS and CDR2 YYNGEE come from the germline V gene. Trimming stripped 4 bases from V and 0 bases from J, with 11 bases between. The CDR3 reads CASSLDIRSGNTIYF. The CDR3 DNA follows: TGTGCCAGCAGCCTAGACATCCGCTCTGGAAACACCATATATTTT.

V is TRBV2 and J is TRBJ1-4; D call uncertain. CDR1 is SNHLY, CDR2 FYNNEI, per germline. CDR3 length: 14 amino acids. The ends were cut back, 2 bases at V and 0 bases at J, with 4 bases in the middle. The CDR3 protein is CASSELTTNEKLFF. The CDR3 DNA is TGTGCCAGCAGTGAACTTACAACTAATGAAAAACTGTTTTTT.

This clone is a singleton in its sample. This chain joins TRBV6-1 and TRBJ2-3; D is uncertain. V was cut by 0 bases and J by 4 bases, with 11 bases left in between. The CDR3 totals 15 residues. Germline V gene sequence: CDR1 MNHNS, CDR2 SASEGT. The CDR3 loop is CASSEAMGLADTQYF. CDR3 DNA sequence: TGTGCCAGCAGTGAAGCGATGGGCCTGGCAGATACGCAGTATTTT.

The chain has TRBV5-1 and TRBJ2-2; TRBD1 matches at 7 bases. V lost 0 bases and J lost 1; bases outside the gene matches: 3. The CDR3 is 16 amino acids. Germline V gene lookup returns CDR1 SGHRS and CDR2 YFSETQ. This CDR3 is CASSLDWTGNTGELFF. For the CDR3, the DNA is TGCGCCAGCAGCTTGGATTGGACAGGGAACACCGGGGAGCTGTTTTTT.

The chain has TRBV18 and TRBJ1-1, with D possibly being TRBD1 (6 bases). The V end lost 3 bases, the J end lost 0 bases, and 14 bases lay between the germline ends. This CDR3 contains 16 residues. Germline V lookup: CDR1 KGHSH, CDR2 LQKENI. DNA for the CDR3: TGTGCCAGCTCACCGGTACAGGGAACCTTGAACACTGAAGCTTTCTTT. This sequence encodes CASSPVQGTLNTEAFF.

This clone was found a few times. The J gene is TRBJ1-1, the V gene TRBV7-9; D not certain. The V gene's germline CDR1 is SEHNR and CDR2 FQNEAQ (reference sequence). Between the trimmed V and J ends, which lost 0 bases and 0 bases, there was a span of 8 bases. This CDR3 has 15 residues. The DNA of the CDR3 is TGTGCCAGCAGCTTAGCGTCAGGATTGAACACTGAAGCTTTCTTT. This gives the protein CASSLASGLNTEAFF.

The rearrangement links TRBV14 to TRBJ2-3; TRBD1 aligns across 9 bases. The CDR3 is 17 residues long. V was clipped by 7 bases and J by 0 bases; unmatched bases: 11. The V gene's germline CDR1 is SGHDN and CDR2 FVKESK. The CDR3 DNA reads TGTGCCAGCAACGTACATAAGGGACAGGGAAGCACAGATACGCAGTATTTT. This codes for CASNVHKGQGSTDTQYF.

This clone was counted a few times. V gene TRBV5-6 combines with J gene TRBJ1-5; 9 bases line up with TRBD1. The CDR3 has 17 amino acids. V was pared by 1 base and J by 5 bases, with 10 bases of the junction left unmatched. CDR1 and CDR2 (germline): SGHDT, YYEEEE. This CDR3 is CASSLSYRGLVDQPQHF. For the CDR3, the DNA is TGTGCCAGCAGCTTGAGCTACAGGGGGCTCGTGGATCAGCCCCAGCATTTT.

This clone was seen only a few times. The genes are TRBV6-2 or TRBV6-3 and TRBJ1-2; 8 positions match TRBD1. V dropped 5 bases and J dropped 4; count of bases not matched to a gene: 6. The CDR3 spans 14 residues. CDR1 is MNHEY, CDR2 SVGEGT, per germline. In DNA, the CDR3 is TGTGCCAGCAGTACGGACAGGGAGGGCTATGGCTACACCTTC. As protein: CASSTDREGYGYTF.

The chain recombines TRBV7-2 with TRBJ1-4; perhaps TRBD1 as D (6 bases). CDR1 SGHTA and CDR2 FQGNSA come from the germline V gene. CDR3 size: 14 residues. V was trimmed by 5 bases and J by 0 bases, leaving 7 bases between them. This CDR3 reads CASSTGSTNEKLFF. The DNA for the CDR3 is TGTGCCAGCAGCACAGGGTCAACTAATGAAAAACTGTTTTTT.

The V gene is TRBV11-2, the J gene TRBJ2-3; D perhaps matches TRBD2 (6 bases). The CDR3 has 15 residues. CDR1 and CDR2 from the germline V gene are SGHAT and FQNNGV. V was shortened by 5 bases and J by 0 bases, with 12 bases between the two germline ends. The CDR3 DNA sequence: TGTGCCAGCAGCGCCAACGGGGGTAGCACAGATACGCAGTATTTT. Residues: CASSANGGSTDTQYF.

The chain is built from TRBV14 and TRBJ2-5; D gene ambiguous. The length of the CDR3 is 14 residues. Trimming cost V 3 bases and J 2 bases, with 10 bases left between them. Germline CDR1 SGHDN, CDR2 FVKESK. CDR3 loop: CASSHLALQETQYF. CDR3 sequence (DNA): TGTGCCAGCAGCCATTTAGCACTTCAAGAGACCCAGTACTTC.